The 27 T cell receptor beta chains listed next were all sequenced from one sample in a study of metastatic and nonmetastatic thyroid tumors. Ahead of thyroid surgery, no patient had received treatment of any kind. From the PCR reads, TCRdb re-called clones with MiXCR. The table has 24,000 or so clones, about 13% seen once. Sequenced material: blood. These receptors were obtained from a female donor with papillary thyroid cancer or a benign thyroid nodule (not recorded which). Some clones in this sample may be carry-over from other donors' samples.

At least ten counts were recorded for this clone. CDR3: CASSLVSAGYTF. CDR3 coding DNA: TGTGCCAGCAGCCTCGTGTCGGCTGGCTACACCTTC. J is TRBJ1-2 and V is TRBV3-1; no definite D call. Trimming removed 4 bases at V and 7 bases at J, with 10 bases between. From germline, CDR1 is LGHDT and CDR2 YNNKEL (reference sequence). The CDR3 consists of 12 residues. The whole variable domain, filled in from reference TRBV3-1 and TRBJ1-2, reads DTAVSQTPKYLVTQMGNDKSIKCEQNLGHDTMYWYKQDSKKFLKIMFSYNNKELIINETVPNRFSPKSPDKAHLNLHINSLELGDSAVYFCASSLVSAGYTFGSGTRLTVV.

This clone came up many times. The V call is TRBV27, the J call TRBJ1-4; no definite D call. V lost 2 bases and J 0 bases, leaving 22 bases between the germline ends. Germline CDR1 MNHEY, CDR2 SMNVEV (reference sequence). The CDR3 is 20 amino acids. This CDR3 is CASSLGLGVSGVATNEKLFF. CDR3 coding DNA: TGTGCCAGCAGTTTAGGACTCGGTGTGTCAGGAGTTGCAACTAATGAAAAACTGTTTTTT.

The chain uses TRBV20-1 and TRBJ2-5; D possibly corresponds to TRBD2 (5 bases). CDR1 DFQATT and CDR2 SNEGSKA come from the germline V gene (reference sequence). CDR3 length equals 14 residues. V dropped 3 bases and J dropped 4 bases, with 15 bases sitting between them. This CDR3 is CSARFLIRGETQYF. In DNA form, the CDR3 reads TGCAGTGCTAGGTTTCTCATACGGGGAGAGACCCAGTACTTC.

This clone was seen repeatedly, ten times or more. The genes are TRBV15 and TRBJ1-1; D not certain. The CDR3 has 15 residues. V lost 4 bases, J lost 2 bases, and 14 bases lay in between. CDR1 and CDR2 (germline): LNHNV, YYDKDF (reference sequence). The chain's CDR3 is CATSKLGIPNTEAFF. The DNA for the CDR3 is TGTGCCACCAGCAAATTAGGCATTCCTAACACTGAAGCTTTCTTT.

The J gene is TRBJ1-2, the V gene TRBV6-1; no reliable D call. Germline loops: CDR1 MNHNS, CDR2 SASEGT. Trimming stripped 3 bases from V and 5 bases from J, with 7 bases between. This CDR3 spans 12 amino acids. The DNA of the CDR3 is TGTGCCAGCAGTGAGGGCCTATATGGCTACACCTTC. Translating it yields CASSEGLYGYTF.

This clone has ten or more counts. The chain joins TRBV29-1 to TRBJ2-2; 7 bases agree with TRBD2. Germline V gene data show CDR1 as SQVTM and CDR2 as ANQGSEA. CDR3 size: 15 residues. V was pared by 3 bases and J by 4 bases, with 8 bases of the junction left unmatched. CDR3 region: CSVEDWGRATGELFF. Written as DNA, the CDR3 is TGCAGCGTTGAGGATTGGGGGAGGGCCACCGGGGAGCTGTTTTTT.

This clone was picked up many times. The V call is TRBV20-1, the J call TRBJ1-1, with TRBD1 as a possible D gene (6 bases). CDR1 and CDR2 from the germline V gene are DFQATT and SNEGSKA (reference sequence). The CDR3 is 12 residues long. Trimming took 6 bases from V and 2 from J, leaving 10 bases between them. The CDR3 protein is CSAVGGNTEAFF. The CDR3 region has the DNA TGCAGTGCCGTCGGGGGCAACACTGAAGCTTTCTTT.

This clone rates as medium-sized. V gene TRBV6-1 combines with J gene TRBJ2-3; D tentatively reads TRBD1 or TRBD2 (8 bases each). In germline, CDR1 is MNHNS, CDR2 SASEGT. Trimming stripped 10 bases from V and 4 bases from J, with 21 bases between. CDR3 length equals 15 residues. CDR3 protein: CATGGGRLGPDTQYF. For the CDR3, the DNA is TGTGCCACAGGGGGCGGGAGGCTGGGGCCAGATACGCAGTATTTT.

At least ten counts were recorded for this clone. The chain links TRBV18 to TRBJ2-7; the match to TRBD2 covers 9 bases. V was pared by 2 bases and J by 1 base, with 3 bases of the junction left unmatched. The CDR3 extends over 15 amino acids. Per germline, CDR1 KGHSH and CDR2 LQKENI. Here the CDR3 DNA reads TGTGCCAGCTCACCAGCTACTAGCGGGTCCTACGAGCAGTACTTC. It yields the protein CASSPATSGSYEQYF.

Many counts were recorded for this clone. The CDR3 region is CASSHAPLDGQSSTDTQYF. CDR3 sequence (DNA): TGTGCCAGCAGCCACGCCCCGCTAGACGGTCAGTCTAGCACAGATACGCAGTATTTT. The chain carries TRBV4-2 and TRBJ2-3; D gene unclear. The CDR3 is 19 residues long. Germline loops: CDR1 LGHNA, CDR2 YNFKEQ. Trimming pared 3 bases from V and 0 bases from J, leaving 22 bases between.

The CDR3 loop is CASSPRGRESEAFF. The CDR3 DNA follows: TGTGCCAGCAGCCCTAGAGGCAGGGAATCTGAAGCTTTCTTT. The genes are TRBV7-2 and TRBJ1-1; possible D gene TRBD1, 5 bases. Deletions cut 5 bases from V and 6 bases from J, with 16 bases between. The CDR3 extends over 14 amino acids. CDR1 and CDR2 from the germline V gene are SGHTA and FQGNSA.

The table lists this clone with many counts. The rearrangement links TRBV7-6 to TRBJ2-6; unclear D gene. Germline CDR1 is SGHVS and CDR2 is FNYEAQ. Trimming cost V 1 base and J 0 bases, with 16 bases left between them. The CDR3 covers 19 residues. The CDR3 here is CASSLVTHSPNSGANVLTF. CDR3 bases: TGTGCCAGCAGCTTAGTTACCCATTCCCCTAACTCTGGGGCCAACGTCCTGACTTTC.

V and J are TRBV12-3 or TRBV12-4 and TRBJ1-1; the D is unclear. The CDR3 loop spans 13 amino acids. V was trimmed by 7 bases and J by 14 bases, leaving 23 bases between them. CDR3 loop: CASILTWNTEGFF. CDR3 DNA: TGTGCCAGCATCCTCACTTGGAACACTGAAGGGTTCTTT.

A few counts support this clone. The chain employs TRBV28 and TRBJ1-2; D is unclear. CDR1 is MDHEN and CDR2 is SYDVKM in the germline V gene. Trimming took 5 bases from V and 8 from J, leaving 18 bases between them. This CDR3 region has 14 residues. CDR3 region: CASSILPGTKGYTF. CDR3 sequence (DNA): TGTGCCAGCAGTATACTACCGGGAACCAAAGGCTACACCTTC.

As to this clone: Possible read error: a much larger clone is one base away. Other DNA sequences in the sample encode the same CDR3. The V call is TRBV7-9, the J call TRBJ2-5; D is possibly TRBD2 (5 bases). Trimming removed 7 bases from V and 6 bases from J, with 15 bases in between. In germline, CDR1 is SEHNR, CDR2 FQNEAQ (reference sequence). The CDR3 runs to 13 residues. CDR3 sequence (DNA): TGTGCCAGCACCCTCGGGAATTTAAAGACCCAGTACTTC. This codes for CASTLGNLKTQYF.

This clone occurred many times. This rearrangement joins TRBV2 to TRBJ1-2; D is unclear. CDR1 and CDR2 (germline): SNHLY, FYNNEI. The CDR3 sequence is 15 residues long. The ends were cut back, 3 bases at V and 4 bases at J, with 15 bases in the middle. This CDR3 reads CASSDVARDLYGYTF. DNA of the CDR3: TGTGCCAGCAGTGATGTGGCTCGCGACCTCTATGGCTACACCTTC. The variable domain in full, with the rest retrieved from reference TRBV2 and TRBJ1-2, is EPEVTQTPSHQVTQMGQEVILRCVPISNHLYFYWYRQILGQKVEFLVSFYNNEISEKSEIFDDQFSVERPDGSNFTLKIRSTKLEDSAMYFCASSDVARDLYGYTFGSGTRLTVV.

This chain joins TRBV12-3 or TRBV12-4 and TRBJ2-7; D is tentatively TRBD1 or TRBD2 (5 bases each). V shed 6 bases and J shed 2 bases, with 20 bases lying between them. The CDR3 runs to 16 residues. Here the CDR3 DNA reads TGTGCCAGCAGCACCCATTGGGGCTTGAGGGCCTACGAGCAGTACTTC. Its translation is CASSTHWGLRAYEQYF.

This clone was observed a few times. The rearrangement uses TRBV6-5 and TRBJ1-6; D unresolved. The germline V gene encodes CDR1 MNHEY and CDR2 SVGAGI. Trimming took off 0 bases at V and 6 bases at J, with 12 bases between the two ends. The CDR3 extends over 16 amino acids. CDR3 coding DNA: TGTGCCAGCAGTTACTCGGAGGGCGCGGTTAATTCACCCCTCCACTTT. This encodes CASSYSEGAVNSPLHF.

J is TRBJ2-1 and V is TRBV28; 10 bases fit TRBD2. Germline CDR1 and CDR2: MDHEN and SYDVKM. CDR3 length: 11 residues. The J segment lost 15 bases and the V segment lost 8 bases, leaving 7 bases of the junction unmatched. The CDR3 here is CASEGSGRRFF. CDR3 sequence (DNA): TGTGCCAGCGAAGGTAGCGGGAGGAGGTTCTTC. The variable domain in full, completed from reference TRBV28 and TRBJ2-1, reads DVKVTQSSRYLVKRTGEKVFLECVQDMDHENMFWYRQDPGLGLRLIYFSYDVKMKEKGDIPEGYSVSREKKERFSLILESASTNQTSMYLCASEGSGRRFFGPGTRLTVL.

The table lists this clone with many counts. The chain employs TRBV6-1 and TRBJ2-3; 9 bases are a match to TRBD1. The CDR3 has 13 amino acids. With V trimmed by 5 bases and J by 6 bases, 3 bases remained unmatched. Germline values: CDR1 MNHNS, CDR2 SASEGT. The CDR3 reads CASSRDRDDTQYF. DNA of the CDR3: TGTGCCAGCAGTCGGGACAGGGACGATACGCAGTATTTT.

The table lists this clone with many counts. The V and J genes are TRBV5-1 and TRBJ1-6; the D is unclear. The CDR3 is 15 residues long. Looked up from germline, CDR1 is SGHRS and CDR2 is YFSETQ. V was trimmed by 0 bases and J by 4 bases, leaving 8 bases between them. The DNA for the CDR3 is TGCGCCAGCAGCTTGGAGTCACTTTATAATTCACCCCTCCACTTT. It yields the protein CASSLESLYNSPLHF.

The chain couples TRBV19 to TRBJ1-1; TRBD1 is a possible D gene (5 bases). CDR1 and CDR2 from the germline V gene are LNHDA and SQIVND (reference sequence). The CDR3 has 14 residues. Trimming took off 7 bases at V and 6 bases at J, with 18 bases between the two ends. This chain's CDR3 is CASIASGTGAEAFF. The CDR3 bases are TGTGCCAGTATTGCATCCGGGACGGGGGCTGAAGCTTTCTTT.

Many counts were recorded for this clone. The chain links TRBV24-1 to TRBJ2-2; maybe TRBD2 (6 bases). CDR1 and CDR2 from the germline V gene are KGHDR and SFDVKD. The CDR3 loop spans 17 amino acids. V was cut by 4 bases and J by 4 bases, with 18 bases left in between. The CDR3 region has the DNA TGTGCCACCAGTGAAGGACGTGCGGGGCTTACCACCGGGGAGCTGTTTTTT. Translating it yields CATSEGRAGLTTGELFF.

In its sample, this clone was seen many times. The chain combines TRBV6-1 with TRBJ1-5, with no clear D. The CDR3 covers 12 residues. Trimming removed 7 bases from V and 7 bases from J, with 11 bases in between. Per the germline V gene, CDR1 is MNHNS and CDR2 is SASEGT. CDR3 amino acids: CASKVGSQPQHF. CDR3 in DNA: TGTGCCAGCAAGGTAGGGAGCCAGCCCCAGCATTTT.

The CDR3 DNA is TGTGCCAGCAGCCCCGAGGGCACGTTCACAGATACGCAGTATTTT. Protein product: CASSPEGTFTDTQYF. The rearrangement links TRBV7-8 to TRBJ2-3; perhaps TRBD2 as D (5 bases). Between the trimmed V and J ends, which lost 5 bases and 2 bases, there was a span of 14 bases. Germline values: CDR1 SGHVS, CDR2 FQNEAQ. The CDR3 totals 15 residues. The complete variable domain, with remaining parts taken from reference TRBV7-8 and TRBJ2-3, reads GAGVSQSPRYKVAKRGQDVALRCDPISGHVSLFWYQQALGQGPEFLTYFQNEAQLDKSGLPSDRFFAERPEGSVSTLKIQRTQQEDSAVYLCASSPEGTFTDTQYFGPGTRLTVL.

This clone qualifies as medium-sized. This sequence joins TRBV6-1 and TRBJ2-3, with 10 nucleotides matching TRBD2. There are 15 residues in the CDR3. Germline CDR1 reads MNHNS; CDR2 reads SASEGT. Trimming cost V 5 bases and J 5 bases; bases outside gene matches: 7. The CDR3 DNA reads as TGTGCCAGCAGTTTCGAGCGGGAGGGCCGAGATACGCAGTATTTT. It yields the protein CASSFEREGRDTQYF.

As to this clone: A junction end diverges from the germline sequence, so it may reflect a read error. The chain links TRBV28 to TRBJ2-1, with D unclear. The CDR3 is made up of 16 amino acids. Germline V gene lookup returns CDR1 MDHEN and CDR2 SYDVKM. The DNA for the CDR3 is TGTGCCAGCAGTAGACATGTCCCCCTCTCCTACAATGAGCAGTTATTC. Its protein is CASSRHVPLSYNEQLF.